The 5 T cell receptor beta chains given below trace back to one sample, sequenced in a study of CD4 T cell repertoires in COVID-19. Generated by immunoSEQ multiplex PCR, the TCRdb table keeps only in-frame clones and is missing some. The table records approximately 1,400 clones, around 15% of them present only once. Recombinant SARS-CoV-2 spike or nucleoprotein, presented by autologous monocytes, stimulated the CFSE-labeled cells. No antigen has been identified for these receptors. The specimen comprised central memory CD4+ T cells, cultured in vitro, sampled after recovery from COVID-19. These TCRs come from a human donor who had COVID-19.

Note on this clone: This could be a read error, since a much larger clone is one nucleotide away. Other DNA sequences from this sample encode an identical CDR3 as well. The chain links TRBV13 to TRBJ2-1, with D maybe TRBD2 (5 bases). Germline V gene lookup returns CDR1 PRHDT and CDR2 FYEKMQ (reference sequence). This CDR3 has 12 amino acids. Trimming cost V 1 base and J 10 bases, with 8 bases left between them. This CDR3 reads CASSLDGGEQFF. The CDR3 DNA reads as TGTGCCAGCAGCTTAGATGGCGGGGAGCAGTTCTTC.

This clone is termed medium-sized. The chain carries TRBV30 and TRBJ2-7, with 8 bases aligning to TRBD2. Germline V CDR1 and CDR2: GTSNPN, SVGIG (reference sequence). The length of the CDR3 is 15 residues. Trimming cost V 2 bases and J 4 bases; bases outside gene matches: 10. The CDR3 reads CAWSTPRLARYEQYV. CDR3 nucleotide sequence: TGTGCCTGGAGTACCCCCCGACTAGCGCGGTACGAGCAGTACGTC.

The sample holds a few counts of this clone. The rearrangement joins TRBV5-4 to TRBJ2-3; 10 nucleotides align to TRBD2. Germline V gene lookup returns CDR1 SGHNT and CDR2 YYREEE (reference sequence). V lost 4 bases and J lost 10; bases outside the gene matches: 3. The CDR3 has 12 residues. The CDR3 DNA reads TGTGCCAGCAGCCCTAGCGGGAGTTCGCAGTATTTT. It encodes CASSPSGSSQYF. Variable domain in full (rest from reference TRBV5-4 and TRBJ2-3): ETGVTQSPTHLIKTRGQQVTLRCSSQSGHNTVSWYQQALGQGPQFIFQYYREEENGRGNFPPRFSGLQFPNYSSELNVNALELDDSALYLCASSPSGSSQYFGPGTRLTVL.

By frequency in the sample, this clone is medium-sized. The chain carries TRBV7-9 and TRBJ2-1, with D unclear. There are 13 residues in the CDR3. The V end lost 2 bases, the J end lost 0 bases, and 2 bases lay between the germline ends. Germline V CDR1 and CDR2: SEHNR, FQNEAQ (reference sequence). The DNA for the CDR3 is TGTGCCAGCAGCTTAAACTCCTACAATGAGCAGTTCTTC. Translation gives CASSLNSYNEQFF.

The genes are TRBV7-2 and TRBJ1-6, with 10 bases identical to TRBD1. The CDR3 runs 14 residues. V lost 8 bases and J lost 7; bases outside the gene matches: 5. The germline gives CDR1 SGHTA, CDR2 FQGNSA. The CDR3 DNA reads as TGTGCCAGCTCTTGGGGACAGGGGAATTCACCCCTCCACTTT. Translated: CASSWGQGNSPLHF.